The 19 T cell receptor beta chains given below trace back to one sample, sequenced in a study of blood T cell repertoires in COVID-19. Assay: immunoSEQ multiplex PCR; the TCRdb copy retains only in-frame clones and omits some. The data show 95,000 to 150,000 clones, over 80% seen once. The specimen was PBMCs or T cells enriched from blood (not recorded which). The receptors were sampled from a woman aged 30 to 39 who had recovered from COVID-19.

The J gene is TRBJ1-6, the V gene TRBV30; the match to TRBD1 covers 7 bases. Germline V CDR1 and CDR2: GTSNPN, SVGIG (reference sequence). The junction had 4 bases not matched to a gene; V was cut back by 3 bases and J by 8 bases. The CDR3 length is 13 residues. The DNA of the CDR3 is TGTGCCTGGAGGCCCACAGGGGATTCACCCCTCCACTTT. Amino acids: CAWRPTGDSPLHF.

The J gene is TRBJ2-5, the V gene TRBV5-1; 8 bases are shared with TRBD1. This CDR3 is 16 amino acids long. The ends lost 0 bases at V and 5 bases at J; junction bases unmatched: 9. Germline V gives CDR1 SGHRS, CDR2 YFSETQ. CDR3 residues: CASSLVPTGAGETQYF. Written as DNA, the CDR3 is TGCGCCAGCAGCTTGGTTCCGACAGGGGCTGGGGAGACCCAGTACTTC.

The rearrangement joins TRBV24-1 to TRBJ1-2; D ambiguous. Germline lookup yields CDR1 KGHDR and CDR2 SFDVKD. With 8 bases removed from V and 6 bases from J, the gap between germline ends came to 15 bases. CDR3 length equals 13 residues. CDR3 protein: CATTDPWSNGYTF. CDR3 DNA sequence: TGTGCCACCACCGACCCCTGGAGCAATGGCTACACCTTC.

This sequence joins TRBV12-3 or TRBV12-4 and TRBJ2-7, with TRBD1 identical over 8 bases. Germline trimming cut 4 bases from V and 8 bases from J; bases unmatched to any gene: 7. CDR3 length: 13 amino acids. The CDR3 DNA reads TGTGCCAGCAGTTCAGCGGACAGGGTGAAGCAGTACTTC. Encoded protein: CASSSADRVKQYF.

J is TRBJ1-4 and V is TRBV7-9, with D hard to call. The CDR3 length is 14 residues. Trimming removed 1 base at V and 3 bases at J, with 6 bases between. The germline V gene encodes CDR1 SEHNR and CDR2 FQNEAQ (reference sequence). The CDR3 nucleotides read TGTGCCAGCAGCTTAGTGTCAGCTAATGAAAAACTGTTTTTT. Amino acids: CASSLVSANEKLFF.

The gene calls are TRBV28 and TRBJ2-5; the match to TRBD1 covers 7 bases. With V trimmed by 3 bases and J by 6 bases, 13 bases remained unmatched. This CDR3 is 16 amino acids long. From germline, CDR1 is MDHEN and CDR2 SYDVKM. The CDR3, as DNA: TGTGCCAGCAGTTTTTGGAGCAGGGGGTTCGAAAAGACCCAGTACTTC. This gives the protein CASSFWSRGFEKTQYF.

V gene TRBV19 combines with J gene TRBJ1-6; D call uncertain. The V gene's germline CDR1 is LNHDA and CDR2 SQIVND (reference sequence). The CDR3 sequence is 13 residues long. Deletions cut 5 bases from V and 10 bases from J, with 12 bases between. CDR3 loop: CASSPGKDSPLHF. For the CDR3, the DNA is TGTGCCAGTAGTCCGGGGAAAGACTCACCCCTCCACTTT. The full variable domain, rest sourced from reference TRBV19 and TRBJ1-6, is DGGITQSPKYLFRKEGQNVTLSCEQNLNHDAMYWYRQDPGQGLRLIYYSQIVNDFQKGDIAEGYSVSREKKESFPLTVTSAQKNPTAFYLCASSPGKDSPLHFGNGTRLTVT.

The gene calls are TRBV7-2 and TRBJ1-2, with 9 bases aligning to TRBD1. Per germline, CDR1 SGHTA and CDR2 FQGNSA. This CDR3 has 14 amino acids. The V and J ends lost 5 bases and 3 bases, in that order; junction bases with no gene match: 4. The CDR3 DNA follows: TGTGCCAGCAGCGTCAGGACAGGGGACTATGGCTACACCTTC. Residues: CASSVRTGDYGYTF.

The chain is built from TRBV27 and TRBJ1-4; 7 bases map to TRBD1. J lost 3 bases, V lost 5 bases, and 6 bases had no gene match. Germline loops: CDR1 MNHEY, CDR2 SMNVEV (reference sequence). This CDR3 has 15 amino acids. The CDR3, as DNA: TGTGCCAGCAGTCTTTTGGGACAGCCTAATGAAAAACTGTTTTTT. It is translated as CASSLLGQPNEKLFF.

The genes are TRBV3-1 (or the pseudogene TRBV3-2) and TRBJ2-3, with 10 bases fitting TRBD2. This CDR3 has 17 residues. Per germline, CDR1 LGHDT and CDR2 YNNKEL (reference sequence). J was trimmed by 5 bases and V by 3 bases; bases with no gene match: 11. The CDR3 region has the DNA TGTGCCAGCAGCCATCACGAAGCGGGAGGGAGAGAAGATACGCAGTATTTT. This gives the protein CASSHHEAGGREDTQYF.

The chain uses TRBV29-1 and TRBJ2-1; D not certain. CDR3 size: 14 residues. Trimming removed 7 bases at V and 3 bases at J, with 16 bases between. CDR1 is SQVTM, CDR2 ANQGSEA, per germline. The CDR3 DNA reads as TGCAGCGGGAGTCATGGTGGTGGCTACAATGAGCAGTTCTTC. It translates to CSGSHGGGYNEQFF.

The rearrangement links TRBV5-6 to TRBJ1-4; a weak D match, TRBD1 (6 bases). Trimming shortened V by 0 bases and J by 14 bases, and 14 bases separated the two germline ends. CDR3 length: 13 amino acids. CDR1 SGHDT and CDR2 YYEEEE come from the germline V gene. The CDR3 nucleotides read TGTGCCAGCAGCTTGGCTAGCGGGGGCGATCTGTTTTTT. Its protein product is CASSLASGGDLFF.

The CDR3 nucleotides are TGTGCCAGTAGTATGACCTACCGGGACAGGGCGGTCTATGGCTACACCTTC. This translates into CASSMTYRDRAVYGYTF. This chain connects TRBV19 to TRBJ1-2, with 9 bases matching TRBD1. The ends lost 3 bases at V and 4 bases at J; junction bases unmatched: 12. Germline V gene sequence: CDR1 LNHDA, CDR2 SQIVND (reference sequence). The CDR3 has 17 residues.

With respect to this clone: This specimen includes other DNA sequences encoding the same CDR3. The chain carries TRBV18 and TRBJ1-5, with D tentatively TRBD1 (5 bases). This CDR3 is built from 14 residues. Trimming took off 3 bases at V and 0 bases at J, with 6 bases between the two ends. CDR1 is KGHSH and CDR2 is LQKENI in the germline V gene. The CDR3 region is CASSPDSSNQPQHF. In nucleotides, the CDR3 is TGTGCCAGCTCACCTGACAGTAGCAATCAGCCCCAGCATTTT.

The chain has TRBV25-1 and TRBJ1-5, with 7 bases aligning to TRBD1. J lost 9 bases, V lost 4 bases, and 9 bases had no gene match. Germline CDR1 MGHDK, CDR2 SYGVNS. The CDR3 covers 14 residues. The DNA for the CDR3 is TGTGCCAGCAGTGCTACAGGGGTCGTCCGGCCCCAGCATTTT. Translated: CASSATGVVRPQHF.

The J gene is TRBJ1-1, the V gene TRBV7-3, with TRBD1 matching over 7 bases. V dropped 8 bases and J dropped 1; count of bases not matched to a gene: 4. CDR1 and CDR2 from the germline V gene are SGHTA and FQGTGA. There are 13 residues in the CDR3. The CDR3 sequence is CASGDSRNTEAFF. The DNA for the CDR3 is TGTGCCAGCGGGGACAGCAGGAACACTGAAGCTTTCTTT.

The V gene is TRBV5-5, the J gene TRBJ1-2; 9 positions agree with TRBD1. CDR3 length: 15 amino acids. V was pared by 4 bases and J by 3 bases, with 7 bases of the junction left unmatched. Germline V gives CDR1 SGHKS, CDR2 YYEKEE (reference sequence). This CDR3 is CASSRDRELHYGYTF. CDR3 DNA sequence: TGTGCCAGCAGCCGGGACAGGGAGTTACACTATGGCTACACCTTC.

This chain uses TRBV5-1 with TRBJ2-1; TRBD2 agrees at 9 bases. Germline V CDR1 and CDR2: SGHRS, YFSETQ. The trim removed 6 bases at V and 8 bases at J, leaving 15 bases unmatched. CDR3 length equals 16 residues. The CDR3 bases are TGCGCCAGCATTAAAGCGGGGACTAGCTCTTTCGATGAGCAGTTCTTC. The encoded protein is CASIKAGTSSFDEQFF.

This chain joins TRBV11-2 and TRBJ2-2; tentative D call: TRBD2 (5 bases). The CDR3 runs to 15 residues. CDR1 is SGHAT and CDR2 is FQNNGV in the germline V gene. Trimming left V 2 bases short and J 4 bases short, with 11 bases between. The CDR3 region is CASSLQTRVTGELFF. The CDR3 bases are TGTGCCAGCAGCTTACAGACGCGGGTCACCGGGGAGCTGTTTTTT.